What follows are 30 T cell receptor beta chains derived from one specimen sequenced in a study of blood T cell repertoires in COVID-19. Assay: immunoSEQ multiplex PCR; the TCRdb copy retains only in-frame clones and omits some. Of some 280,000 clones listed, 89% are singletons. The material sequenced was peripheral blood. The receptors come from a woman between 40 and 50 years old who had recovered from COVID-19.

The chain links TRBV15 to TRBJ2-1; TRBD2 matches 10 bases. V trimming: 5 bases; J trimming: 0 bases; junction bases outside the gene matches: 4. Per the germline V gene, CDR1 is LNHNV and CDR2 is YYDKDF (reference sequence). The length of the CDR3 is 16 residues. This CDR3 is CATSGTSASSYNEQFF. The CDR3 DNA reads as TGTGCCACCAGCGGGACTAGCGCGAGCTCCTACAATGAGCAGTTCTTC. The complete variable domain, with remaining parts taken from reference TRBV15 and TRBJ2-1, reads DAMVIQNPRYQVTQFGKPVTLSCSQTLNHNVMYWYQQKSSQAPKLLFHYYDKDFNNEADTPDNFQSRRPNTSFCFLDIRSPGLGDTAMYLCATSGTSASSYNEQFFGPGTRLTVL.

Regarding this clone: Compared with germline, one end of the junction differs, possibly owing to a read error. CDR3 region: CATFGASGQLFF. The CDR3, as DNA: TGTGCCACCTTCGGTGCTAGCGGGCAGCTGTTTTTT. V usage is TRBV2 and J usage is TRBJ2-2; 8 positions agree with TRBD2. The germline gives CDR1 SNHLY, CDR2 FYNNEI. The CDR3 is made up of 12 amino acids.

This chain links TRBV7-8 with TRBJ2-3; the match to TRBD2 covers 8 bases. This CDR3 contains 17 residues. The J segment lost 0 bases and the V segment lost 7 bases, leaving 12 bases of the junction unmatched. CDR1 and CDR2 (germline): SGHVS, FQNEAQ. The CDR3 protein is CASNRIEREWSTDTQYF. The DNA for the CDR3 is TGTGCCAGCAACCGAATCGAGCGGGAGTGGAGCACAGATACGCAGTATTTT.

The V call is TRBV7-9, the J call TRBJ2-3, with TRBD2 identical over 11 bases. Germline CDR1 is SEHNR and CDR2 is FQNEAQ (reference sequence). The J segment lost 0 bases and the V segment lost 3 bases, leaving 5 bases of the junction unmatched. The CDR3 extends over 17 amino acids. CDR3 region: CASSLGLAETSTDTQYF. CDR3 nucleotides: TGTGCCAGCAGCTTGGGACTAGCGGAAACTAGCACAGATACGCAGTATTTT.

The chain couples TRBV11-2 to TRBJ2-7; 12 positions match TRBD2. Unmatched junction bases numbered 5, after V lost 8 bases and J lost 6 bases. In germline, CDR1 is SGHAT, CDR2 FQNNGV. This CDR3 spans 13 amino acids. CDR3 protein: CASRLAGVREQYF. As DNA, the CDR3 is TGTGCCAGCCGACTAGCGGGAGTTCGCGAGCAGTACTTC.

This chain connects TRBV28 to TRBJ2-7, with 9 bases that match TRBD1. The germline V gene encodes CDR1 MDHEN and CDR2 SYDVKM. CDR3 length: 16 residues. With V trimmed by 6 bases and J by 1 base, 10 bases remained unmatched. This CDR3 reads CASRRDRGSKSYEQYF. CDR3 DNA sequence: TGTGCCAGCAGGAGAGACAGGGGGTCTAAATCCTACGAGCAGTACTTC.

J is TRBJ1-4 and V is TRBV30; 7 bases align to TRBD1. Trimming took 3 bases from V and 0 from J; bases not matched to a gene: 1. In germline, CDR1 is GTSNPN, CDR2 SVGIG (reference sequence). CDR3 length equals 14 residues. The CDR3 is CAWRRGPTNEKLFF. In nucleotides, the CDR3 is TGTGCCTGGAGGAGGGGGCCAACTAATGAAAAACTGTTTTTT.

V usage is TRBV16 and J usage is TRBJ2-2, with 7 bases matching TRBD1. The CDR3 runs to 14 residues. V shed 4 bases, J shed 6 bases, and the junction held 5 bases outside the gene matches. Germline lookup yields CDR1 KGHSY and CDR2 FQNENV. CDR3 amino acids: CASSLTTGPGELFF. CDR3 bases: TGTGCCAGCAGCCTAACGACAGGGCCCGGGGAGCTGTTTTTT.

The gene calls are TRBV18 and TRBJ2-1, with 10 positions matching TRBD2. The CDR3 is 17 residues long. Trimming removed 3 bases from V and 6 bases from J; junction bases left unmatched: 11. The germline V gene has CDR1 KGHSH and CDR2 LQKENI. The CDR3 DNA is TGTGCCAGCTCACCTGATGGGGGACTAGCGAGGCGCAATGAGCAGTTCTTC. As protein: CASSPDGGLARRNEQFF.

The chain recombines TRBV2 with TRBJ1-3; tentative D call: TRBD1 (6 bases). Germline CDR1 is SNHLY and CDR2 is FYNNEI. V lost 7 bases to trimming and J lost 1 base, with 14 bases between them. This CDR3 has 15 residues. The chain's CDR3 is CASNLQQGSGNTIYF. The CDR3 DNA reads TGTGCCAGCAATTTACAACAGGGTTCTGGAAACACCATATATTTT.

The chain links TRBV12-3 or TRBV12-4 to TRBJ1-1; maybe TRBD1 (6 bases). Trimming shortened V by 2 bases and J by 7 bases, and 11 bases separated the two germline ends. The CDR3 is 13 amino acids. In nucleotides, the CDR3 is TGTGCCAGCAGTTTATTGGGGGCAGGTGAAGCTTTCTTT. It is translated as CASSLLGAGEAFF.

The V gene is TRBV6-1, the J gene TRBJ1-2, with D tentatively TRBD1 (5 bases). CDR3 size: 13 residues. Between the trimmed V and J ends, which lost 2 bases and 6 bases, there was a span of 10 bases. Germline V lookup: CDR1 MNHNS, CDR2 SASEGT. CDR3 region: CASSEPGLNGYTF. The CDR3 nucleotides read TGTGCCAGCAGTGAACCGGGACTGAATGGCTACACCTTC.

The rearrangement uses TRBV24-1 and TRBJ2-1; 7 bases match TRBD2. J was trimmed by 2 bases and V by 4 bases; bases with no gene match: 7. Per the germline V gene, CDR1 is KGHDR and CDR2 is SFDVKD. This CDR3 comprises 16 residues. The CDR3 loop is CATSDSLAIAYNEQFF. CDR3 coding DNA: TGTGCCACCAGTGACTCACTAGCGATCGCCTACAATGAGCAGTTCTTC.

The chain couples TRBV19 to TRBJ2-1; D uncertain. V lost 3 bases and J lost 0, with 15 bases in between. CDR1 LNHDA and CDR2 SQIVND come from the germline V gene (reference sequence). The CDR3 consists of 17 residues. This CDR3 is CASSIRSQKSSYNEQFF. Written as DNA, the CDR3 is TGTGCCAGTAGTATCCGTTCACAGAAGAGCTCCTACAATGAGCAGTTCTTC.

The sample holds one count of this clone. The V and J genes are TRBV19 and TRBJ1-5; D unclear. The CDR3 is 16 amino acids. Between the trimmed V and J ends, which lost 0 bases and 5 bases, there was a span of 14 bases. Per the germline V gene, CDR1 is LNHDA and CDR2 is SQIVND (reference sequence). The CDR3 coding sequence is TGTGCCAGTAGTATAGAGTTGACATATTACCATCAGCCCCAGCATTTT. Encoded protein: CASSIELTYYHQPQHF.

The chain links TRBV25-1 to TRBJ2-5; D is perhaps TRBD2 (6 bases). The CDR3 sequence is 13 residues long. CDR1 is MGHDK, CDR2 SYGVNS, per germline. V was pared by 3 bases and J by 2 bases, with 7 bases between. The CDR3 sequence is CASSEAGQETQYF. DNA of the CDR3: TGTGCCAGCAGTGAGGCGGGACAAGAGACCCAGTACTTC.

The CDR3 DNA is TGTGCCAGTGGAACAGGGGGAGGAGTGACTAATGAAAAACTGTTTTTT. Amino acid sequence: CASGTGGGVTNEKLFF. This chain connects TRBV19 to TRBJ1-4; 8 bases are a match to TRBD1. Germline CDR1 is LNHDA and CDR2 is SQIVND (reference sequence). V lost 8 bases to trimming and J lost 2 bases; unmatched junction nucleotides: 10. This CDR3 is 16 amino acids long.

This chain uses TRBV19 with TRBJ2-4, with 7 bases that match TRBD1. The germline V gene has CDR1 LNHDA and CDR2 SQIVND (reference sequence). The V segment lost 8 bases and the J segment 0 bases; nucleotides outside the gene matches: 4. The CDR3 extends over 14 amino acids. This chain's CDR3 is CASFSGGAKNIQYF. DNA of the CDR3: TGTGCCAGTTTCTCAGGGGGAGCCAAAAACATTCAGTACTTC.

This clone came up once. The V gene is TRBV2, the J gene TRBJ2-5; TRBD2 agrees at 9 bases. V dropped 7 bases and J dropped 2; count of bases not matched to a gene: 14. CDR1 SNHLY and CDR2 FYNNEI come from the germline V gene. The CDR3 has 17 amino acids. In nucleotides, the CDR3 is TGTGCCAGCACCCAAAGGGCGGGAGGGTTGAGGCAAGAGACCCAGTACTTC. This codes for CASTQRAGGLRQETQYF.

The V and J genes are TRBV27 and TRBJ1-5; no clear D. Trimming took off 1 base at V and 6 bases at J, with 7 bases between the two ends. The CDR3 length is 13 residues. Germline V gene lookup returns CDR1 MNHEY and CDR2 SMNVEV (reference sequence). Here the CDR3 reads CASSLWSGQPQHF. The CDR3 DNA reads TGTGCCAGCAGTTTATGGTCGGGTCAGCCCCAGCATTTT.

V gene TRBV5-4 combines with J gene TRBJ2-1; the D is unclear. The germline V gene encodes CDR1 SGHNT and CDR2 YYREEE (reference sequence). This CDR3 has 12 amino acids. The V and J ends lost 2 bases and 9 bases respectively, with 9 bases between them. CDR3 residues: CASSLSRSEQFF. CDR3 nucleotides: TGTGCCAGCAGCTTAAGTAGAAGTGAGCAGTTCTTC.

The chain recombines TRBV5-4 with TRBJ2-3; 12 bases are shared with TRBD2. Germline V gene data show CDR1 as SGHNT and CDR2 as YYREEE (reference sequence). Trimming removed 4 bases from V and 0 bases from J; junction bases left unmatched: 3. The CDR3 loop spans 16 amino acids. CDR3: CASSGGLAGSTDTQYF. The CDR3 region has the DNA TGTGCCAGCAGCGGTGGACTAGCGGGGAGCACAGATACGCAGTATTTT.

This clone was picked up a small number of times. This chain links TRBV24-1 with TRBJ2-1, with 9 bases identical to TRBD2. In germline, CDR1 is KGHDR, CDR2 SFDVKD. V lost 4 bases and J lost 9; bases outside the gene matches: 12. This CDR3 has 16 amino acids. CDR3 DNA: TGTGCCACCAGTGACCCAGCTAGCGGGGCCTGGGGTGAGCAGTTCTTC. Protein sequence: CATSDPASGAWGEQFF.

J is TRBJ2-3 and V is TRBV20-1; the match to TRBD2 covers 7 bases. CDR3 length equals 15 residues. The V segment lost 3 bases and the J segment 6 bases; nucleotides outside the gene matches: 12. From germline, CDR1 is DFQATT and CDR2 SNEGSKA (reference sequence). The CDR3 DNA sequence: TGCAGTGCTAGTGGCCTAGCGGACCTATTGGATACGCAGTATTTT. Translated: CSASGLADLLDTQYF.

The V call is TRBV13, the J call TRBJ2-1, with 7 bases lining up with TRBD2. V was clipped by 3 bases and J by 5 bases; unmatched bases: 7. The V gene's germline CDR1 is PRHDT and CDR2 FYEKMQ (reference sequence). The CDR3 sequence is 15 residues long. In DNA, the CDR3 is TGTGCCAGCAGCTTGGGAGGGCGGGCCCACAATGAGCAGTTCTTC. Translated: CASSLGGRAHNEQFF.

The rearrangement links TRBV6-1 to TRBJ1-5; tentative D call: TRBD1 (5 bases). Germline values: CDR1 MNHNS, CDR2 SASEGT. The V gene lost 2 bases and the J gene lost 3 bases, with 8 bases spanning the gap. The CDR3 is 14 residues long. The CDR3 bases are TGTGCCAGCAGTGAACAGGGTCACAATCAGCCCCAGCATTTT. This gives the protein CASSEQGHNQPQHF.

The rearrangement uses TRBV28 and TRBJ1-1, with D unclear. Trimming stripped 8 bases from V and 3 bases from J, with 13 bases between. The length of the CDR3 is 13 residues. CDR1 is MDHEN and CDR2 is SYDVKM in the germline V gene. CDR3 region: CASRLTPYTEAFF. Written as DNA, the CDR3 is TGTGCCAGCCGCCTCACTCCCTACACTGAAGCTTTCTTT.

The rearrangement links TRBV5-1 to TRBJ2-5, with 12 bases matching TRBD1. Unmatched junction bases numbered 11, after V lost 3 bases and J lost 5 bases. Germline lookup yields CDR1 SGHRS and CDR2 YFSETQ. The CDR3 is made up of 17 amino acids. The CDR3 protein is CASSSGTGGKSLETQYF. The CDR3 nucleotides are TGCGCCAGCAGCTCCGGGACAGGGGGCAAATCATTGGAGACCCAGTACTTC.

The chain uses TRBV5-4 and TRBJ1-6; D perhaps matches TRBD1 (6 bases). Germline assignment: CDR1 SGHNT and CDR2 YYREEE (reference sequence). The CDR3 covers 14 residues. The germline V and J ends were trimmed by 0 bases and 9 bases, with 10 bases remaining between them. This CDR3 reads CASSLGDRSSPLHF. The CDR3 DNA reads as TGTGCCAGCAGCTTGGGTGACAGGAGTTCACCCCTCCACTTT.

The chain uses TRBV7-2 and TRBJ1-2; 8 bases are shared with TRBD1. This CDR3 is built from 15 residues. CDR1 is SGHTA and CDR2 is FQGNSA in the germline V gene. V was clipped by 5 bases and J by 14 bases; unmatched bases: 19. CDR3 DNA: TGTGCCAGCAGCCCCAAGGCGCAACAGCGAGACAGGGGAACCTTC. Translation gives CASSPKAQQRDRGTF.